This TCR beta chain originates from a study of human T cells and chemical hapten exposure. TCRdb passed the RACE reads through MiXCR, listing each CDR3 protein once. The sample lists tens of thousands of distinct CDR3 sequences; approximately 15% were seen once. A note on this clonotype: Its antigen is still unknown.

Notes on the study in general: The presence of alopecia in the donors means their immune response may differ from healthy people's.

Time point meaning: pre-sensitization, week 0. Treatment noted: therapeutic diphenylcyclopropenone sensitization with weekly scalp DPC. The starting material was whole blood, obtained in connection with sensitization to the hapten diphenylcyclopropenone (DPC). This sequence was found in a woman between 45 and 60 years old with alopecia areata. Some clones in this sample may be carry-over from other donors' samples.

The CDR3 bases are TGTGCCAGCAGCCCGTTTCAGGGTACCGAGCTCCGAATGGAAAAACTGTTTTTT. Translating gives CASSPFQGTELRMEKLFF. The chain combines TRBV2 with TRBJ1-4, with a weak D call TRBD1 (5 bases). The CDR3 extends over 18 amino acids. Germline values: CDR1 SNHLY, CDR2 FYNNEI. Trimming took 6 bases from V and 8 from J, leaving 28 bases between them.